This T cell receptor (beta chain) stems from a study of OX40 agonist ivuxolimab in advanced cancers. Unmatched junction bases numbered 5, after V lost 2 bases and J lost 8 bases. The CDR3 runs 14 residues. From germline, CDR1 is MDHEN and CDR2 SYDVKM. The method was immunoSEQ multiplex PCR; TCRdb's version includes in-frame clones alone and lacks a portion of them. The sample includes 70,000 or so clones, 80% to 90% of them seen just once. The chain employs TRBV28 and TRBJ2-3; 9 bases align to TRBD2. The clonotype was recovered from an adult with an advanced solid tumor such as melanoma, head and neck, liver or kidney cancer. Sequences were derived from CD4+ or CD8+ T cells sorted from blood, sampled in a trial of the OX40 agonist ivuxolimab. The CDR3 sequence is CASSLSLAGSTQYF. The CDR3 DNA reads TGTGCCAGCAGTTTAAGCCTAGCGGGGAGTACGCAGTATTTT. Combining the CDR3 with reference TRBV28 and TRBJ2-3 gives the whole variable domain DVKVTQSSRYLVKRTGEKVFLECVQDMDHENMFWYRQDPGLGLRLIYFSYDVKMKEKGDIPEGYSVSREKKERFSLILESASTNQTSMYLCASSLSLAGSTQYFGPGTRLTVL.